Each of the 28 T cell receptor beta chains below was sequenced from the same sample in a study of T-cell reconstitution after alpha-beta-depleted transplantation in children. Unique molecular identifiers were used in preparing the TCRbeta library. TCRdb re-derived calls from the PCR reads in MiXCR, one entry per CDR3 protein. This sample yields nearly 550,000 distinct CDR3 sequences, of which about 17% are seen a single time; less than 4% belongs to the top ten. This material consisted of PBMCs from the stem cell graft donor, taken from the stem cell graft. Receptors were obtained from a human donor who donated a stem cell graft to a child with acute lymphoblastic leukemia.

This clonotype was found a few times. The chain employs TRBV29-1 and TRBJ2-2; TRBD1 agrees at 10 bases. CDR3 length: 15 amino acids. V was clipped by 3 bases and J by 7 bases; unmatched bases: 8. The germline V gene has CDR1 SQVTM and CDR2 ANQGSEA. Here the CDR3 DNA reads TGCAGCGTTGACCCGGGACAGGGGTTTCACGGGGAGCTGTTTTTT. Protein product: CSVDPGQGFHGELFF.

The chain has TRBV12-3 or TRBV12-4 and TRBJ1-3; weak D call: TRBD1 (5 bases). The CDR3 is 14 amino acids. The V end lost 6 bases, the J end lost 13 bases, and 22 bases lay between the germline ends. As DNA, the CDR3 is TGTGCCAGCAGCCCCGGACACCATTCGGCGATGATATATTTT. This codes for CASSPGHHSAMIYF.

This clonotype was detected a few times. J is TRBJ2-7 and V is TRBV5-6; TRBD1 might be the D (5 bases). The germline CDR1 and CDR2 sequences are SGHDT and YYEEEE. The CDR3 sequence is 14 residues long. Trimming took off 0 bases at V and 4 bases at J, with 11 bases between the two ends. CDR3 region: CASSLGLTVYEQYF. The CDR3 DNA follows: TGTGCCAGCAGCTTGGGATTGACAGTTTACGAGCAGTACTTC.

This clonotype has at least ten counts. The junction differs from germline at one of its ends, possibly a read error. The chain is built from TRBV12-3 or TRBV12-4 and TRBJ2-1, with TRBD2 matching over 10 bases. This CDR3 region has 13 residues. Here the CDR3 reads CASSLAGANEQFF. In nucleotides, the CDR3 is TGTGCCAGCAGTCTAGCGGGGGCCAATGAGCAGTTCTTC.

The chain combines TRBV27 with TRBJ2-7; either TRBD1 or TRBD2 may fit D (5 bases each). In germline, CDR1 is MNHEY, CDR2 SMNVEV (reference sequence). This CDR3 region has 16 residues. The germline V and J ends were trimmed by 5 bases and 4 bases, with 21 bases remaining between them. This chain's CDR3 is CASSLTWDGVSYEQYF. The CDR3 bases are TGTGCCAGCAGTCTGACGTGGGACGGGGTTAGTTACGAGCAGTACTTC.

The V and J genes are TRBV2 and TRBJ2-5, with D possibly matching TRBD2 (6 bases). This CDR3 is 16 amino acids long. With 9 bases removed from V and 3 bases from J, the gap between germline ends came to 23 bases. The germline V gene encodes CDR1 SNHLY and CDR2 FYNNEI. In DNA form, the CDR3 reads TGTGCCAGTGGTCGGGCGCTAGCGCGGAGGGAAGAGACCCAGTACTTC. Amino acid sequence: CASGRALARREETQYF.

This clonotype was seen more than once but under ten times. V usage is TRBV12-3 or TRBV12-4 and J usage is TRBJ1-5, with 9 bases that match TRBD1. The CDR3 contains 14 residues. Trimming at V came to 3 bases and at J to 6 bases, leaving 3 bases not matched to a gene. Here the CDR3 DNA reads TGTGCCAGCAGTTTGACAGGGGGACCTCAGCCCCAGCATTTT. Translated, it gives CASSLTGGPQPQHF.

The genes are TRBV29-1 and TRBJ2-1; the match to TRBD1 covers 11 bases. The J segment lost 6 bases and the V segment lost 4 bases, leaving 5 bases of the junction unmatched. The CDR3 is made up of 14 amino acids. Germline assignment: CDR1 SQVTM and CDR2 ANQGSEA. This CDR3 reads CSVGAGTGGNEQFF. The CDR3 DNA is TGCAGCGTTGGGGCCGGGACAGGGGGCAATGAGCAGTTCTTC.

This clonotype came up a few times. This sequence joins TRBV9 and TRBJ1-2; 7 nucleotides match TRBD1. The V gene end was trimmed by 0 bases and the J gene end by 4 bases; junction bases not matched to a gene: 3. The germline CDR1 and CDR2 sequences are SGDLS and YYNGEE. The CDR3 is 14 amino acids. The chain's CDR3 is CASSVGDSLYGYTF. CDR3 bases: TGTGCCAGCAGCGTAGGGGACAGCCTCTATGGCTACACCTTC.

This chain uses TRBV6-1 with TRBJ1-4, with 9 bases lining up with TRBD1. This CDR3 region has 17 residues. Trimming cost V 6 bases and J 4 bases; bases outside gene matches: 12. The germline V gene has CDR1 MNHNS and CDR2 SASEGT. The CDR3: CASSKAAGQGHNEKLFF. Written as DNA, the CDR3 is TGTGCCAGCAGCAAAGCCGCGGGACAGGGCCATAATGAAAAACTGTTTTTT.

The chain joins TRBV5-3 to TRBJ2-5; 10 positions agree with TRBD2. TRBV5-3 is classed as an ORF, of uncertain function. Losses at the gene ends were 3 bases for V and 5 bases for J; bases not matched to a gene: 16. This CDR3 region has 18 residues. CDR3 in amino acids: CARSSGLAIRPRGETQYF. The CDR3 DNA reads as TGTGCCAGAAGCTCGGGACTAGCGATACGACCGAGAGGGGAGACCCAGTACTTC.

This chain links TRBV5-1 with TRBJ2-2; no definite D call. The CDR3 is 14 residues long. Germline values: CDR1 SGHRS, CDR2 YFSETQ. The V end was cut by 4 bases, the J end by 4 bases, with 11 bases between. In DNA form, the CDR3 reads TGCGCCAGCAGCCCGGGTAGGATCACCGGGGAGCTGTTTTTT. It is translated as CASSPGRITGELFF.

The V and J genes are TRBV5-1 and TRBJ2-7, with D possibly matching TRBD1 (6 bases). CDR3 length: 14 residues. The germline CDR1 and CDR2 sequences are SGHRS and YFSETQ. V dropped 4 bases and J dropped 0 bases, with 11 bases sitting between them. Here the CDR3 reads CASSIPQGSYEQYF. The DNA of the CDR3 is TGCGCCAGCAGCATACCACAGGGCTCCTACGAGCAGTACTTC.

This chain uses TRBV27 with TRBJ1-6; D uncertain. The germline V and J ends were trimmed by 2 bases and 0 bases, with 8 bases remaining between them. CDR1 MNHEY and CDR2 SMNVEV come from the germline V gene (reference sequence). CDR3 length: 16 residues. This CDR3 is CASSLKYLSYNSPLHF. CDR3 nucleotides: TGTGCCAGCAGTTTAAAGTATCTCTCCTATAATTCACCCCTCCACTTT.

In this sample, this clonotype turned up a few times. V is TRBV5-1 and J is TRBJ1-1; TRBD1 matches 10 bases. Germline-derived CDR1 and CDR2 are SGHRS and YFSETQ. The CDR3 extends over 17 amino acids. V gave up 2 bases and J gave up 3 bases; unmatched junction bases: 10. The chain's CDR3 is CASSFRQGARFDTEAFF. In DNA form, the CDR3 reads TGCGCCAGCAGCTTCAGACAGGGGGCGCGATTCGACACTGAAGCTTTCTTT.

The sample holds a few counts of this clonotype. This sequence joins TRBV20-1 and TRBJ1-1, with D perhaps matching TRBD1 (6 bases). The CDR3 contains 15 residues. V was shortened by 0 bases and J by 4 bases, with 15 bases between the two germline ends. Germline V gene data show CDR1 as DFQATT and CDR2 as SNEGSKA (reference sequence). CDR3 in amino acids: CSARDYGGTSTEAFF. CDR3 nucleotide sequence: TGCAGTGCTAGAGATTACGGGGGCACGAGCACTGAAGCTTTCTTT.

The V and J genes are TRBV20-1 and TRBJ1-6; a possible D gene is TRBD1 (5 bases). Per the germline V gene, CDR1 is DFQATT and CDR2 is SNEGSKA (reference sequence). The CDR3 loop spans 16 amino acids. Trimming took 0 bases from V and 7 from J, leaving 16 bases between them. CDR3 sequence: CSARDNGSGLNSPLHF. The DNA of the CDR3 is TGCAGTGCTAGAGATAATGGGTCAGGGCTGAATTCACCCCTCCACTTT.

This clonotype was picked up a small number of times. The chain joins TRBV7-9 to TRBJ1-1; the D is unclear. Trimming cost V 4 bases and J 4 bases, with 4 bases left between them. CDR3 length equals 11 residues. CDR1 and CDR2 (germline): SEHNR, FQNEAQ (reference sequence). CDR3 nucleotide sequence: TGTGCCAGCAGCTGGAGCACTGAAGCTTTCTTT. This translates into CASSWSTEAFF.

This clonotype has only a few counts. The chain recombines TRBV20-1 with TRBJ2-3, with unresolved D. Germline CDR1 DFQATT, CDR2 SNEGSKA (reference sequence). This CDR3 is 11 amino acids long. V gave up 0 bases and J gave up 8 bases, with 6 bases separating them. Here the CDR3 DNA reads TGCAGTGCTAGAGAAGTGGGTACGCAGTATTTT. As protein: CSAREVGTQYF.

The V gene is TRBV12-3 or TRBV12-4, the J gene TRBJ2-1; the D gene is possibly TRBD2 (7 bases). The CDR3 has 14 residues. V lost 8 bases and J lost 5, with 16 bases in between. CDR3 nucleotides: TGTGCCAGCGGGGGGGCCGGGCCCCACAATGAGCAGTTCTTC. This encodes CASGGAGPHNEQFF.

This clonotype was seen only a few times. Without the conserved terminal phenylalanine or tryptophan, this CDR3 likely stems from a read error. It is unclear where the CDR3 begins or ends on the DNA, so no DNA is shown, and the CDR3 is as TCRdb lists it. The CDR3 here is CASSQVLLAGGPPIV. This sequence joins TRBV4-1 and TRBJ2-1; the table names TRBD2, a call not compared with the DNA. The CDR3 spans 15 residues, counting both ends. Germline V CDR1 and CDR2: MGHRA, YSYEKL.

The sample holds a few counts of this clonotype. This rearrangement joins TRBV5-1 to TRBJ2-2, with a tentative D call TRBD2 (6 bases). There are 17 residues in the CDR3. In germline, CDR1 is SGHRS, CDR2 YFSETQ. Deletions cut 2 bases from V and 8 bases from J, with 22 bases between. CDR3: CASSFSLAGRQSGELFF. For the CDR3, the DNA is TGCGCCAGCAGCTTCAGTCTTGCGGGACGTCAGAGTGGGGAGCTGTTTTTT.

This clonotype was detected only a few times. The chain combines TRBV7-9 with TRBJ2-5, with TRBD2 as a possible D gene (6 bases). Looked up from germline, CDR1 is SEHNR and CDR2 is FQNEAQ (reference sequence). Deletions cut 1 base from V and 6 bases from J, with 12 bases between. The CDR3 loop spans 14 amino acids. This CDR3 reads CASSLVFREQTQYF. The CDR3 nucleotides are TGTGCCAGCAGCTTAGTTTTCCGGGAGCAGACCCAGTACTTC.

The chain carries TRBV20-1 and TRBJ2-7; 9 positions agree with TRBD2. With V trimmed by 6 bases and J by 4 bases, 7 bases remained unmatched. The CDR3 runs 13 residues. Germline-derived CDR1 and CDR2 are DFQATT and SNEGSKA (reference sequence). The CDR3 region is CSAAGREGYEQYF. CDR3 nucleotide sequence: TGCAGTGCCGCGGGGCGGGAGGGTTACGAGCAGTACTTC.

J is TRBJ1-1 and V is TRBV18; D is perhaps TRBD1 (5 bases). The CDR3 loop spans 11 amino acids. V lost 6 bases and J 13 bases, leaving 15 bases between the germline ends. Germline CDR1 reads KGHSH; CDR2 reads LQKENI. CDR3 sequence: CASSTGQRGFF. In nucleotides, the CDR3 is TGTGCCAGCTCCACCGGGCAGAGGGGTTTCTTT.

This clonotype appeared a few times. The V call is TRBV6-1, the J call TRBJ2-2; D ambiguous. Germline V gives CDR1 MNHNS, CDR2 SASEGT. The CDR3 loop spans 15 amino acids. V was shortened by 1 base and J by 1 base, with 7 bases between the two germline ends. CDR3 bases: TGTGCCAGCAGTGAAGGACAATTGAACACCGGGGAGCTGTTTTTT. Its protein product is CASSEGQLNTGELFF.

The chain recombines TRBV19 with TRBJ2-7; the match to TRBD2 covers 8 bases. The germline CDR1 and CDR2 sequences are LNHDA and SQIVND (reference sequence). This CDR3 is 15 amino acids long. V shed 8 bases, J shed 0 bases, and the junction held 9 bases outside the gene matches. The CDR3, as DNA: TGTGCCAGTGCCCCCCTAGCGGGCAACTCCTACGAGCAGTACTTC. This codes for CASAPLAGNSYEQYF.

The chain joins TRBV5-1 to TRBJ1-3; tentative D call: TRBD1 (6 bases). V was cut by 4 bases and J by 0 bases, with 11 bases left in between. Germline lookup yields CDR1 SGHRS and CDR2 YFSETQ. The length of the CDR3 is 15 residues. CDR3 sequence reads: CASSVTGNSGNTIYF. The CDR3 DNA sequence: TGCGCCAGCAGCGTCACAGGGAACTCTGGAAACACCATATATTTT.